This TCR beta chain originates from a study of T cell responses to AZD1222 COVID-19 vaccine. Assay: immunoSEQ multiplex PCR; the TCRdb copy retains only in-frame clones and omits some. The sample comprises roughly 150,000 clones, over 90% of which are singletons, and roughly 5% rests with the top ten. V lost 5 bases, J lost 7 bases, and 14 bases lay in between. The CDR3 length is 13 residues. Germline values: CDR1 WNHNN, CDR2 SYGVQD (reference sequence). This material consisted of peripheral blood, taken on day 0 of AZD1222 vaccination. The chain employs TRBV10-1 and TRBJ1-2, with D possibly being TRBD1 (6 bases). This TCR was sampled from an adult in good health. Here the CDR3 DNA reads TGCGCCAGCAGTCGAAACAGGGATGGTGGCTACACCTTC. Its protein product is CASSRNRDGGYTF.